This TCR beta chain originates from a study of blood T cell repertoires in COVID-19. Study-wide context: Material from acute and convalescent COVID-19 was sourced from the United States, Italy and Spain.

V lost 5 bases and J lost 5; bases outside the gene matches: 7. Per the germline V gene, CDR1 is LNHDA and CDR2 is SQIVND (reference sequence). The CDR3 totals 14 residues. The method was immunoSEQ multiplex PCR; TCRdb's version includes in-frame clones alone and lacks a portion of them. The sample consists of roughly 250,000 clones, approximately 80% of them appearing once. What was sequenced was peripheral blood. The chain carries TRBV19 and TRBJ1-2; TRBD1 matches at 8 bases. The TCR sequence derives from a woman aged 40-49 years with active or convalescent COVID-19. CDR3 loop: CASSLTGEAYGYTF. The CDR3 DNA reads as TGTGCCAGTAGTCTGACAGGGGAGGCTTATGGCTACACCTTC.